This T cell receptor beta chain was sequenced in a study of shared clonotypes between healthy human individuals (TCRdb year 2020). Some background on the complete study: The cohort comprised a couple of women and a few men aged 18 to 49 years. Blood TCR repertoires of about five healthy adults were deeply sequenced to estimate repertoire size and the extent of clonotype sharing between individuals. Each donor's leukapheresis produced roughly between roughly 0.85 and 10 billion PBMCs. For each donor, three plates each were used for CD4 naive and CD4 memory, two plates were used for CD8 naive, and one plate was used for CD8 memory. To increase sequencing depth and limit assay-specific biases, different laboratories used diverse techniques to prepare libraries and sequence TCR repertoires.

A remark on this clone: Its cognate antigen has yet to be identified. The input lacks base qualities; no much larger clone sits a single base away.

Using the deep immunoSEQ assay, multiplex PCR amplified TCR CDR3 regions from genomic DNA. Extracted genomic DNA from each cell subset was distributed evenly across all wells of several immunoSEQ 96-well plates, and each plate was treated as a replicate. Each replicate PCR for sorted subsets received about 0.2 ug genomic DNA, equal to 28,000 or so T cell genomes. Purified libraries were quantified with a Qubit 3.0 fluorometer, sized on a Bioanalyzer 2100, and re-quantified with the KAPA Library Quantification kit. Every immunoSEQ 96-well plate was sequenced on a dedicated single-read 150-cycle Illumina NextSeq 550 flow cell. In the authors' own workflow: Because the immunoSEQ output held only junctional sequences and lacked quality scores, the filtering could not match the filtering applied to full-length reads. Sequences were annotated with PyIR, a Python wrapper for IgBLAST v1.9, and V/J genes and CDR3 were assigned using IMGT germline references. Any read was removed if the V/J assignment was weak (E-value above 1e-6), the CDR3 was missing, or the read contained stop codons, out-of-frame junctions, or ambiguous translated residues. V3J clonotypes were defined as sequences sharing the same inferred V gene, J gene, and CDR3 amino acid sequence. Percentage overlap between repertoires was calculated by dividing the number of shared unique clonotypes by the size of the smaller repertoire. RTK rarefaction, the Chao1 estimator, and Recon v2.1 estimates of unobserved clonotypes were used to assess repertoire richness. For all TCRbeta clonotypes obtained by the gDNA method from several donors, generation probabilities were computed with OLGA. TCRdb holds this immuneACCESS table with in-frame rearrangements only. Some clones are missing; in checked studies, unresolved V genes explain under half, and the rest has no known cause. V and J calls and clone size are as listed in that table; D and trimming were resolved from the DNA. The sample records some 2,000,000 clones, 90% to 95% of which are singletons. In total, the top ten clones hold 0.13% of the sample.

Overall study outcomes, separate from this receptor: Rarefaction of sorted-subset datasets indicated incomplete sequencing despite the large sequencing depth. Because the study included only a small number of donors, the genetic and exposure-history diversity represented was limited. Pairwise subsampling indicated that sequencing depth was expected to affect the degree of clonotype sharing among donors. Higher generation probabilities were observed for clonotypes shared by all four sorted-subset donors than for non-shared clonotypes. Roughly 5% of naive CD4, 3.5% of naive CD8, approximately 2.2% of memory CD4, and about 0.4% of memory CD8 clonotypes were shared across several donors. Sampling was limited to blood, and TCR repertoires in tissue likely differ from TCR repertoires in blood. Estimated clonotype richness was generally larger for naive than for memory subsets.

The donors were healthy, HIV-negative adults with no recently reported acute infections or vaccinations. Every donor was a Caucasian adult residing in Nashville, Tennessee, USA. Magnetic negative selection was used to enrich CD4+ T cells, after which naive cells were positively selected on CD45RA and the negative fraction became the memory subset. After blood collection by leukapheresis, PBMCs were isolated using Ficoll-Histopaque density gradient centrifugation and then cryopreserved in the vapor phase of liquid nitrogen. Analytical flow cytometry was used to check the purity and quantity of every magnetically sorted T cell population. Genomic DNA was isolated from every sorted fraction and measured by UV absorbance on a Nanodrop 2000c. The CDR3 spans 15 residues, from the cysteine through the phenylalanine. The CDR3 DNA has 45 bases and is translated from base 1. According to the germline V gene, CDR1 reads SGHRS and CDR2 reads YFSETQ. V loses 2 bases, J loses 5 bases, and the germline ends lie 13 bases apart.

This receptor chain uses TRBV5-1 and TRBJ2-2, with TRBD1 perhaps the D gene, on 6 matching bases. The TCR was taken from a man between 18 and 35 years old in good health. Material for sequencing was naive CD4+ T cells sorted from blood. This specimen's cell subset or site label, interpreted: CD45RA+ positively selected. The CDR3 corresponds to CASSLATGETGELFF. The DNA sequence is TGCGCCAGCAGCTTAGCGACAGGAGAAACCGGGGAGCTGTTTTTT.